This TCR beta chain was profiled in a study of CD8+CD57+ T cells in acquired aplastic anemia. Notes on this clonotype: The antigen is unknown.

General study findings and limits: Patients versus controls showed no significant CD8+ Simpson's diversity difference.

Individuals selected for sequencing had exhibited CD8+CD57+ cell expansion on flow cytometry. Trimming shortened V by 3 bases and J by 9 bases, and 21 bases separated the two germline ends. The germline V gene encodes CDR1 SGHVS and CDR2 FQNEAQ. The CDR3 loop spans 16 amino acids. The template used for profiling TCR beta VDJ and CDR3 was genomic DNA. TCRdb analysed the reads with MiXCR anew, one entry per CDR3 protein. The sample has about 160,000 distinct CDR3 sequences, 71% seen once. This clonotype was obtained from a human donor with aplastic anemia. The chain links TRBV7-8 to TRBJ1-3, with D possibly being TRBD1 (6 bases). Sequenced input: sorted CD4+, CD8+, or CD8+CD57+ T cells (not recorded which) from PBMCs. CDR3 loop: CASSLKGGRGGGTIYF. CDR3 nucleotide sequence: TGTGCCAGCAGCTTGAAGGGGGGCCGGGGGGGTGGCACCATATATTTT.